A few counts support the clone carrying this T cell receptor (beta chain). What it binds is unknown. V lost 7 bases to trimming and J lost 5 bases, with 17 bases between them. Germline V gene sequence: CDR1 LGHNA, CDR2 YNFKEQ. There are 14 residues in the CDR3. The source of the sample is a study of T-cell memory formation after mild COVID-19. Broader study findings: Pre-infection memory carried some responding clones, suggesting that cross-reactive memory joined. Day 15 to 85 contracting clones showed balanced CD4/CD8; later expanders leaned CD4+. SARS-CoV-2 specificity of second-wave clones peaking day 37 was unconfirmed.

TCR alpha and TCR beta cDNA libraries with sample barcodes and UMIs came from 5'RACE using constant-segment primers. Each CDR3 protein is one row after TCRdb ran MiXCR on the 5' RACE reads. The table lists about 310,000 distinct CDR3 sequences, about 15% of them singletons. Sample: PBMCs or a T cell subset sorted from them (not recorded which). The V gene is TRBV4-2, the J gene TRBJ1-1; D is undetermined. The sequence derives from a man younger than 35 who had mild COVID-19 (a few samples of this study predate the infection). Cell type and time point are not known. The CDR3 DNA sequence: TGTGCCAGCAAATTTAATCCCCCTGAAACTGAAGCTTTCTTT. Translation gives CASKFNPPETEAFF.